This TCR beta chain emerged from a study of cytomegalovirus exposure and HLA in healthy donors. The CDR3 length is 14 residues. Trimming stripped 6 bases from V and 6 bases from J, with 15 bases between. CDR1 is SGHVS and CDR2 is FNYEAQ in the germline V gene. The PCR had 60 Vbeta and 13 Jbeta primers. TCRdb's table, derived via immunoSEQ multiplex PCR, lists solely in-frame clones and lacks some. The profile shows around 150,000 clones, around 77% of them singletons. The sample was PBMCs. This rearrangement joins TRBV7-6 to TRBJ1-5; TRBD1 is a possible D gene (6 bases). The origin of this receptor is a man aged 25 to 40 in good health and CMV-seropositive. CDR3 coding DNA: TGTGCCAGCAGTCTTACAGGGTCGGGTCAGCCCCAGCATTTT. The encoded protein is CASSLTGSGQPQHF.